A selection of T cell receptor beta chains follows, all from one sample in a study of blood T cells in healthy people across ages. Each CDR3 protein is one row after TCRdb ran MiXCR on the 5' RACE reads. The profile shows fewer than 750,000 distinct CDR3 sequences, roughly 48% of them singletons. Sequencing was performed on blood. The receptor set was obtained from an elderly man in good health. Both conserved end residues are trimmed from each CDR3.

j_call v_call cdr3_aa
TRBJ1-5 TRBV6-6 ASSYQDGINQPQH
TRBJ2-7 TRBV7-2 ASSLRRGFGTTAYEQY
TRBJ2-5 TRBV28 ASSSPQVIPLQETQY
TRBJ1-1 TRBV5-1 ASSLGQTGVNTEAF
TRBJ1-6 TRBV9 ASSSENSPLH
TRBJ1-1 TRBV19 ASSMITEAF
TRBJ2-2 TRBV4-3 ASSQLGQGTGELF
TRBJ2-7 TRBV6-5 ASSYRGTSYEQY
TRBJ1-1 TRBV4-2 ASSQDLAGANTEAF
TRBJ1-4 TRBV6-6 ASSYGARGFDDEKLF
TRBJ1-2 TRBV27 ASSFSGGQHYGYT
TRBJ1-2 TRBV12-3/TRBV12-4 ASSPVPYGYT
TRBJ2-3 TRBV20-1 SARGGESTDTQY
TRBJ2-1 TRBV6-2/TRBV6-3 ASRSGAIYNEQF
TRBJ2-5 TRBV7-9 ASSPPGETQY
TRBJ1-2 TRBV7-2 ASSPPRGAPGQNYGYT
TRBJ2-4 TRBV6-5 ASSHTPQEEQY
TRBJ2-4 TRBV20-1 SARGVAVAKNIQY
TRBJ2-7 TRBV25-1 ASSDPHGTTYEQY
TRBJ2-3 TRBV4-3 ASSQDTGVTDTQY
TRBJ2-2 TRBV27 ASSRLAGYTGELF
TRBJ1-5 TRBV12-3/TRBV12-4 ASTKRVGQPQH
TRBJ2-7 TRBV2 ASVLTGASSYEQY
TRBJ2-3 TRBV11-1 ASSFASGGVTKY
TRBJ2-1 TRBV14 ASSQGPAVIYNEQF
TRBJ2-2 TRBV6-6 AGSGGTGELF
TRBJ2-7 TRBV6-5 ASTRGSEEY
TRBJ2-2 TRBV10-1 ASSESGAGELF
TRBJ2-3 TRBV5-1 ASSLAATSGSTDTQY
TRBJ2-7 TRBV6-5 ASSDGTNYEQY
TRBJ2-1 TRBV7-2 ASSLIRQGRSNEQF
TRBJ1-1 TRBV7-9 ASSSETGSSSEAF
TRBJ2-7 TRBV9 ASSAVTDTYEQY
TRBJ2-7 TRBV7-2 ASSIFRQGRYEQY
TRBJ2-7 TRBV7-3 ASSPGRLGEQY
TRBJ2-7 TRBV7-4 ASSLAGTSGRFTQY
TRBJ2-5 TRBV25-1 ASSEGVGTSRGTQY
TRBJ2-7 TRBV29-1 SVEKAGGTFEQY
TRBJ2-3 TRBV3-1 ASSQRGTGTDTQY
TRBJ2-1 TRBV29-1 SVEGWDRVNEQF
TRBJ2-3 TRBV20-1 SARDPRGGGGSSTDTQY
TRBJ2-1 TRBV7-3 ASSLNTLNEQF
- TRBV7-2 ASSSDRYAYEQY
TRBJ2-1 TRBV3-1 ASSQDRRGAYNEQF
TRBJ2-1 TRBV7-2 ASSLARGPGYNEQF
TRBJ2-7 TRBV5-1 ASGQGQENYEQY